The present entry profiles one TCR beta chain with its context. TCRdb's copy holds only in-frame clones and misses some; the assay was immunoSEQ multiplex PCR. The sample has tens of thousands of clones, 93% seen once. The data derive from a study of T cell changes during pregnancy in multiple sclerosis. Germline V gives CDR1 SGHNT, CDR2 YENEEA. This CDR3 contains 15 residues. The V end lost 0 bases, the J end lost 5 bases, and 13 bases lay between the germline ends. The chain links TRBV11-3 to TRBJ1-1; a weak D match, TRBD1 (5 bases). The sequencing here drew on peripheral blood, taken in the second trimester of pregnancy. This TCR was sampled from a female donor with multiple sclerosis, enrolled in a pregnancy study. The CDR3 reads CASSLDSSGGTEAFF. CDR3 in DNA: TGTGCCAGCAGCTTAGATAGTTCCGGGGGAACTGAAGCTTTCTTT.